This T cell receptor beta chain was found in a study of blood T cell repertoires in COVID-19. Study-wide background: There were acute and convalescent COVID-19 samples, and they came from the United States, Italy and Spain.

Authors' methods: Reference gene primer amplification yielded estimated nucleated cell counts. TCRdb's copy holds only in-frame clones and misses some; the assay was immunoSEQ multiplex PCR. V, J and clone size are those of that table, while D and trimming were read from the DNA. This sample has around 250,000 clones, with about 86% found just once. CDR1 is SGHTA and CDR2 is FQGTGA in the germline V gene. The CDR3 consists of 14 residues. Trimming stripped 5 bases from V and 1 base from J, with 11 bases between. This clone turned up a few times. Other DNA sequences in this specimen translate into the identical CDR3. Participants had their cohort set by participant-reported clinical history. Donors in Cohort 3 counted as recovered after two negative PCRs, clearance, or symptom resolution.

The gene calls are TRBV7-3 and TRBJ1-1, with D tentatively TRBD1 (5 bases). The clonotype comes from a man aged 50-60 years who had recovered from COVID-19. The sequenced material came from PBMCs or T cells enriched from blood (not recorded which). The CDR3, as DNA: TGTGCCAGCAGCCTGTCTCAGGGGAACACTGAAGCTTTCTTT. Translated: CASSLSQGNTEAFF.